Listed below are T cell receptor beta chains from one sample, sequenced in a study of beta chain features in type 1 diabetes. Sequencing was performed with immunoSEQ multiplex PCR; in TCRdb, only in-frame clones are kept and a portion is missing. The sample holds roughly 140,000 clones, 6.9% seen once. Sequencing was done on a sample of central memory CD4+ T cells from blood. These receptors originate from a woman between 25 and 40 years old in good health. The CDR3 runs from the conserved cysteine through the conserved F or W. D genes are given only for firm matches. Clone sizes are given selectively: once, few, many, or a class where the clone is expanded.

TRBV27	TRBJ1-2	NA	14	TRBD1	TGTGCCAGCAGTTCCCCGGGACAGGCGTATGGCTACACCTTC	CASSSPGQAYGYTF
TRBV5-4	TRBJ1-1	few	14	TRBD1	TGTGCCAGCAGCTCGATCTCGACAGGGTCTGAAGCTTTCTTT	CASSSISTGSEAFF
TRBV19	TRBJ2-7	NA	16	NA	TGTGCCAGTAGTTCCCGGGACTTCAACCGACTGTACGAGCAGTACTTC	CASSSRDFNRLYEQYF
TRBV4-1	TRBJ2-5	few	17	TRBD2	TGCGCCAGCAGCCAAGTACTAGCGGGAGGGTATCGAGAGACCCAGTACTTC	CASSQVLAGGYRETQYF
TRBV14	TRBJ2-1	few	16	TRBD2	TGTGCCAGCAGCTCAATACTAGCGGGAGCACGAAATGAGCAGTTCTTC	CASSSILAGARNEQFF
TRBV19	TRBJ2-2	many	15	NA	TGTGCCAGTAGATTGGTCGCTAGCTCCGCCGGGGAGCTGTTTTTT	CASRLVASSAGELFF
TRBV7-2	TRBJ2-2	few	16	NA	TGTGCCAGCAGCCGCAGACGGGGGAGCGAGACCGGGGAGCTGTTTTTT	CASSRRRGSETGELFF
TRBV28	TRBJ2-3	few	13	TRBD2	TGTGCCAGCAGCCCGACTAGCGTGCATACGCAGTATTTT	CASSPTSVHTQYF
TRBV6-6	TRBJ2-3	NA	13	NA	TGTGCCAGCAGTTACGGGCAGCAAGATACGCAGTATTTT	CASSYGQQDTQYF
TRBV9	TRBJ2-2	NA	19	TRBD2	TGTGCCAGCAGCGTAGCTGGGGTTATAGTTACTAGCGACACCGGGGAGCTGTTTTTT	CASSVAGVIVTSDTGELFF
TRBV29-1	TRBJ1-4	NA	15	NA	TGCAGCGTTGAAGATAGAGAGGCAGCGGGAGAAAAACTGTTTTTT	CSVEDREAAGEKLFF
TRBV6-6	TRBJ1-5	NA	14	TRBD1	TGTGCCAGCAGAACGAGGGACAGTAGTCAGCCCCAGCATTTT	CASRTRDSSQPQHF
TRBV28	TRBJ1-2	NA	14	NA	TGTGCCAGCAGAGAAACGACTGCTGACTATGGCTACACCTTC	CASRETTADYGYTF
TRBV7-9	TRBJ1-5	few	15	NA	TGTGCCAGCAGCTTTGGGGGGGGCGACAATCAGCCCCAGCATTTT	CASSFGGGDNQPQHF
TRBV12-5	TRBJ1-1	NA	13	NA	TGTGCTAGTGGGAAACAGCTGAACACTGAAGCTTTCTTT	CASGKQLNTEAFF
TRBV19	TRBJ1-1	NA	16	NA	TGTGCCAGTAGTATCGGCCGGACACGTACGAACACTGAAGCTTTCTTT	CASSIGRTRTNTEAFF
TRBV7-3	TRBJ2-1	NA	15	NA	TGTGCCAGCAGCTTAGATTACGGCGGAAACAATGAGCAGTTCTTC	CASSLDYGGNNEQFF
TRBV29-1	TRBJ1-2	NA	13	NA	TGCAGCGTTGAAGATCAGGGAGGCCATGGCTACACCTTC	CSVEDQGGHGYTF
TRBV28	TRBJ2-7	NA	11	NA	TGTGCCAGCAGTTCGTCCCGTGAGCAGTACTTC	CASSSSREQYF
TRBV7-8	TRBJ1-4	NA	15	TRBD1	TGTGCCAGCAGCCCCCAGACAGGGGGCGGCGAAAAACTGTTTTTT	CASSPQTGGGEKLFF
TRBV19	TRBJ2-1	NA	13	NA	TGTGCCAGTAGTGAATATACAGGTAATGAGCAGTTCTTC	CASSEYTGNEQFF
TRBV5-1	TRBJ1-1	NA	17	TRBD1	TGCGCCAGCAGCACCCAACTAACAGGGGGCGGCGGCACTGAAGCTTTCTTT	CASSTQLTGGGGTEAFF
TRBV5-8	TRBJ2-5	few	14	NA	TGTGCCAGCAGCTTCGTCCCCAGGCAAGAGACCCAGTACTTC	CASSFVPRQETQYF
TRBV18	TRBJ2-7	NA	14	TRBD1	TGTGCCAGCTCACCCCTACAGGGGTTGGACGAGCAGTACTTC	CASSPLQGLDEQYF
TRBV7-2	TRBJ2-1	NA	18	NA	TGTGCCAGCAGCCAAAACGGGGATTGGACTCTTGAGTACAATGAGCAGTTCTTC	CASSQNGDWTLEYNEQFF
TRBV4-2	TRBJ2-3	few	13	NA	TGTGCCAGCAGCCAACAGGGTTCAGATACGCAGTATTTT	CASSQQGSDTQYF
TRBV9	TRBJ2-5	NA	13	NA	TGTGCCAGCTCCGCGTTCCTACAAGAGACCCAGTACTTC	CASSAFLQETQYF
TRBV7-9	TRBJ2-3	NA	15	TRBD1	TGTGCCAGCAGCTTAATGGGACAGGGCACAGATACGCAGTATTTT	CASSLMGQGTDTQYF
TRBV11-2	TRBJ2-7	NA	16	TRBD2	TGTGCCAGCAGCCCGCCCCGGGGGAGCGGGAGGTACGAGCAGTACTTC	CASSPPRGSGRYEQYF
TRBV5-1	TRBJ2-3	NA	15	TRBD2	TGCGCCAGCAGCTTGGTAGCGGGAGGCCCAGATACGCAGTATTTT	CASSLVAGGPDTQYF
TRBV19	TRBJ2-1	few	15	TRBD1	TGTGCCAGCAAAGATCCGGGACAGTCGAGGGATGAGCAGTTCTTC	CASKDPGQSRDEQFF
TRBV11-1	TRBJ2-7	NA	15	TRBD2	TGTGCCAGCAGCCCTCGGACTAGCGGGAGCACGGAGCAGTACTTC	CASSPRTSGSTEQYF
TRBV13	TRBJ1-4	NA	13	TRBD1	TGTGCCAGCAGCAACCAGGGACAGAAAAAACTGTTTTTT	CASSNQGQKKLFF
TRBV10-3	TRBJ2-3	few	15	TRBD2	TGTGCCATCAGCCTAGGGGGGACTAGCGGAGAATCGCAGTATTTT	CAISLGGTSGESQYF
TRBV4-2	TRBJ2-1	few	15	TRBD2	TGTGCCAGCAGATTAGGACTAGCGGGCTACAATGAGCAGTTCTTC	CASRLGLAGYNEQFF
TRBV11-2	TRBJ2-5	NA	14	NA	TGTGCCAGCAGTCCACTGGGAGCCGGGGAGACCCAGTACTTC	CASSPLGAGETQYF
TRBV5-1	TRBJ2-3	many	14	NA	TGCGCCAGCAGCTCGGGAGTTGGCACAGATACGCAGTATTTT	CASSSGVGTDTQYF
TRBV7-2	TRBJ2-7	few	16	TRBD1	TGTGCCAGCAGCGAGGGGACAGGGGTTACCTCCTACGAGCAGTACTTC	CASSEGTGVTSYEQYF
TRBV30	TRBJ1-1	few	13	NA	TGTGCCTGGAGTGAGGGGGGGGACACTGAAGCTTTCTTT	CAWSEGGDTEAFF
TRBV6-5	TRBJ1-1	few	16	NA	TGTGCCAGCAGTTACACCCTGGGAGGCCGGGCCACTGAAGCTTTCTTT	CASSYTLGGRATEAFF
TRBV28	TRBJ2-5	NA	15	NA	TGTGCCAGCAGTACCGGCGGTGGCCACCAAGAGACCCAGTACTTC	CASSTGGGHQETQYF
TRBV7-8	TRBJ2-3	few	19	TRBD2	TGTGCCAGCAGCTTTCCTAGCGGGGCGCCACTATGGAGCACAGATACGCAGTATTTT	CASSFPSGAPLWSTDTQYF
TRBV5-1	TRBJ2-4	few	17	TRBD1	TGCGCCAGCAGCTTGGAAGGCAGGGGGCTAGCCAAAAACATTCAGTACTTC	CASSLEGRGLAKNIQYF
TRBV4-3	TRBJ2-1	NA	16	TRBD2	TGCGCCAGCAGCCAGGCCCCCAGCGGGAACTTGGATGAGCAGTTCTTC	CASSQAPSGNLDEQFF
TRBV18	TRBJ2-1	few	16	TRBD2	TGTGCCAGCTCACCGGGGACTAGCGGGAGGATGACGGGGCAGTTCTTC	CASSPGTSGRMTGQFF
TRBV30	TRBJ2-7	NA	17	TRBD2	TGTGCCTCCATTCAAAAGGGACTAGCGGGAGGGTCCTACGAGCAGTACTTC	CASIQKGLAGGSYEQYF
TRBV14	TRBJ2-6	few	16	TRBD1	TGTGCCAGCAGCCATTATACAGGGGCTGGGGCCAACGTCCTGACTTTC	CASSHYTGAGANVLTF
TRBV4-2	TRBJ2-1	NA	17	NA	TGTGCCAGCAGCCAAGACCCATCGGCAGGCGACTACAATGAGCAGTTCTTC	CASSQDPSAGDYNEQFF
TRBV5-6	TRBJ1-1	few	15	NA	TGTGCCAGCAGCTGGGGGGGACCCCTGAACACTGAAGCTTTCTTT	CASSWGGPLNTEAFF
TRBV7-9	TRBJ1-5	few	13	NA	TGTGCCAGCAGCTTAGACAAGGGGCAGCCCCAGCATTTT	CASSLDKGQPQHF
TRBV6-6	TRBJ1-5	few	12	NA	TGTGCCAGCAGGCCCGGGGATCAGCCCCAGCATTTT	CASRPGDQPQHF
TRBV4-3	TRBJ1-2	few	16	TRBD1	TGCGCCAGCAGCCATCTAACAGGGGATGAGGCATATGGCTACACCTTC	CASSHLTGDEAYGYTF
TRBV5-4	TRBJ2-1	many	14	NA	TGTGCCAGCAGCTTGAGCGGCAGACAAAATGAGCAGTTCTTC	CASSLSGRQNEQFF
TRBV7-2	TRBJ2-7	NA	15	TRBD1	TGTGCCAGCAGCTCCGGACAGGTATGGCCATACGAGCAGTACTTC	CASSSGQVWPYEQYF
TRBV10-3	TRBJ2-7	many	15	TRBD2	TGTGCCATCAGTGGGGAAGCGGGAGGGGCTGGTGAGCAGTACTTC	CAISGEAGGAGEQYF
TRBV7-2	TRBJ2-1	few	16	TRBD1	TGTGCCAGCAGCTTAGACCGGACAGGAACGTACAATGAGCAGTTCTTC	CASSLDRTGTYNEQFF
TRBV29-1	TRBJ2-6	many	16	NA	TGCAGCGTTGAGTTGGGGCAGTACTCTGGGGCCAACGTCCTGACTTTC	CSVELGQYSGANVLTF
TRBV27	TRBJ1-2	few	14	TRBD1	TGTGCCAGCAGAGGACAGGGGAGGGTCTATGGCTACACCTTC	CASRGQGRVYGYTF
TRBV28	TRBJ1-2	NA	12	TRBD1	TGTGCCAGCAGCCGGGACAGCTATGGCTACACCTTC	CASSRDSYGYTF